This T cell receptor beta chain appears in the sequencing data of a study of T cell responses to AZD1222 COVID-19 vaccine. Findings and limits, study-wide: Per reports, nearly half of all spike-specific TCRs target regions that are unmutated in variants. White British donors predominated, females outnumbered males, and clonal diversity was possibly underestimated. Baseline seropositives among AZD1222 recipients totaled only five or six.

Using immunoSEQ multiplex PCR, the repertoire was profiled, and TCRdb retains in-frame clones only, with some absent. The table has some 49,000 clones, over 60% seen once. With regard to this clone: Its antigen is not known.

CDR1 and CDR2 from the germline V gene are SGHTA and FQGNSA. With V trimmed by 0 bases and J by 0 bases, 3 bases remained unmatched. The CDR3 contains 17 residues. The sample here was peripheral blood, taken on day 0 of AZD1222 vaccination. The clonotype originates from an adult in good health. The chain carries TRBV7-2 and TRBJ1-5; 9 bases line up with TRBD1. The CDR3 region is CASSLAGTGYSNQPQHF. The CDR3 DNA reads as TGTGCCAGCAGCTTAGCGGGGACAGGGTATAGCAATCAGCCCCAGCATTTT.